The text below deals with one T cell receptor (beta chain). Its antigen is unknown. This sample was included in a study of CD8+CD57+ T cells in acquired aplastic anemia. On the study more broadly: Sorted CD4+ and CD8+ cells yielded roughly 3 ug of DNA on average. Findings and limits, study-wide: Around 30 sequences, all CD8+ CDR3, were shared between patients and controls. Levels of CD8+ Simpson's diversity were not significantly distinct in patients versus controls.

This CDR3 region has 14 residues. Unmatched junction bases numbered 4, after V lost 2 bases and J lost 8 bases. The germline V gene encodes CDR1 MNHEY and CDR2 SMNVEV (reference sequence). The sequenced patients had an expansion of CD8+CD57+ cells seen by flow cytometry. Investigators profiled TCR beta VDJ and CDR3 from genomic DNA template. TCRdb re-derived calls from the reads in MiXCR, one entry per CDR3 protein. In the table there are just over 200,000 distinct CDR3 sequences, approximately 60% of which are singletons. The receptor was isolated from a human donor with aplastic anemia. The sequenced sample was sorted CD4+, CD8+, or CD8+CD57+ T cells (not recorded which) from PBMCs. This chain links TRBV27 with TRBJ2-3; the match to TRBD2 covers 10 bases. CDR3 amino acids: CASSLSTSGTTQYF. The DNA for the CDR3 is TGTGCCAGCAGTTTAAGTACTAGCGGGACTACGCAGTATTTT.